Sequencing of this TCR beta chain was carried out in a study of cytomegalovirus exposure and HLA in healthy donors. Overall study: From some 190 million T cells, an earlier analysis saw approximately 110 million unique TCR beta sequences. Findings and caveats of the study: Later, an analysis showed that TCR beta chains associated with HLA were more clonally expanded than others that were equally common. The likely explanation for a cluster of highly shared sequence variants was sequencing artifact. TCR beta chain V- and J-gene trimming was linked, in a later analysis, to a missense variant in DCLRE1C.

From germline, CDR1 is SGHRS and CDR2 YFSETQ. This CDR3 has 14 residues. The V gene lost 0 bases and the J gene lost 7 bases, with 10 bases spanning the gap. In the PCR, 60 Vbeta and 13 Jbeta primers were used. This table comes from immunoSEQ multiplex PCR, and its TCRdb copy is limited to in-frame clones, with some not included. Here the sample spans over 130,000 clones, about 80% being singletons. This clone was seen once. Its antigen is unknown. This chain uses TRBV5-1 with TRBJ2-2, with D tentatively TRBD1 (5 bases). Sequencing was carried out using PBMCs. This TCR was sampled from a man aged 25 to 40 in good health and CMV-seropositive. The CDR3 region has the DNA TGCGCCAGCAGCTTGGAAGGGGCGATCGGGGAGCTGTTTTTT. It translates to CASSLEGAIGELFF.